Below, 15 T cell receptor beta chains from the same sample are listed, as sequenced in a study of blood T cell repertoires in COVID-19. Sequencing was performed with immunoSEQ multiplex PCR; in TCRdb, only in-frame clones are kept and a portion is missing. The sample shows some 190,000 clones, 88% of them seen only once. The sequenced sample was peripheral blood. These receptors all stem from a man aged 30 to 45 with acute or convalescent COVID-19.

The chain joins TRBV7-8 to TRBJ1-6; 7 bases are shared with TRBD1. The V segment lost 1 base and the J segment 6 bases; nucleotides outside the gene matches: 3. The CDR3 runs to 15 residues. CDR1 and CDR2 (germline): SGHVS, FQNEAQ. CDR3 protein: CASSLVQGTNSPLHF. CDR3 coding DNA: TGTGCCAGCAGCTTAGTACAGGGGACTAATTCACCCCTCCACTTT.

This chain connects TRBV5-1 to TRBJ1-1; TRBD1 aligns across 9 bases. The CDR3 contains 16 residues. The germline gives CDR1 SGHRS, CDR2 YFSETQ. After removal of 4 bases from V and 0 bases from J, the junction contained 7 bases not matched to a gene. CDR3 sequence: CASSRGQGQMNTEAFF. CDR3 nucleotides: TGCGCCAGCAGCCGGGGACAGGGCCAAATGAACACTGAAGCTTTCTTT.

The chain combines TRBV6-4 with TRBJ1-4; no clear D. The length of the CDR3 is 13 residues. V was pared by 7 bases and J by 2 bases, with 8 bases between. Germline V gene lookup returns CDR1 MRHNA and CDR2 SNTAGT. This CDR3 reads CASTVETNEKLFF. In DNA, the CDR3 is TGTGCCAGCACCGTCGAGACTAATGAAAAACTGTTTTTT.

This chain links TRBV27 with TRBJ2-1, with 8 bases aligning to TRBD1. V lost 5 bases, J lost 6 bases, and 21 bases stayed unmatched. CDR1 and CDR2 from the germline V gene are MNHEY and SMNVEV (reference sequence). The CDR3 extends over 19 amino acids. CDR3 residues: CASSERDRSGARWVNEQFF. CDR3 nucleotides: TGTGCCAGCAGTGAAAGGGACAGGTCTGGGGCTCGGTGGGTCAATGAGCAGTTCTTC.

The V and J genes are TRBV5-1 and TRBJ1-1; D is unclear. This CDR3 contains 13 residues. V gave up 2 bases and J gave up 0 bases, with 5 bases separating them. The germline V gene encodes CDR1 SGHRS and CDR2 YFSETQ. CDR3 in amino acids: CASSFNMNTEAFF. The CDR3 nucleotides are TGCGCCAGCAGCTTTAACATGAACACTGAAGCTTTCTTT.

V usage is TRBV3-1 (or the pseudogene TRBV3-2) and J usage is TRBJ2-1; the D is unclear. V was cut by 5 bases and J by 4 bases, with 18 bases left in between. Germline loops: CDR1 LGHDT, CDR2 YNNKEL (reference sequence). The length of the CDR3 is 16 residues. CDR3 region: CASSKRIQHPYNEQFF. In nucleotides, the CDR3 is TGTGCCAGCAGCAAAAGGATACAGCACCCTTACAATGAGCAGTTCTTC.

The V gene is TRBV7-2, the J gene TRBJ2-7; D possibly corresponds to TRBD1 (5 bases). CDR1 SGHTA and CDR2 FQGNSA come from the germline V gene. V was shortened by 6 bases and J by 3 bases, with 18 bases between the two germline ends. The CDR3 sequence is 15 residues long. This CDR3 is CASSTSGILGYEQYF. The CDR3 nucleotides are TGTGCCAGCAGTACCTCAGGGATTCTGGGCTACGAGCAGTACTTC.

The chain has TRBV6-5 and TRBJ2-5; D call uncertain. This CDR3 is 14 amino acids long. V was pared by 8 bases and J by 1 base, with 14 bases between. CDR1 and CDR2 from the germline V gene are MNHEY and SVGAGI. The CDR3 here is CASELHISQETQYF. CDR3 DNA: TGTGCCAGCGAATTACACATATCCCAAGAGACCCAGTACTTC.

This clone showed up just a few times. The chain joins TRBV29-1 to TRBJ1-1; D ambiguous. CDR1 and CDR2 from the germline V gene are SQVTM and ANQGSEA. The CDR3 consists of 11 residues. V gave up 4 bases and J gave up 1 base, with 4 bases separating them. CDR3 amino acids: CSVAWNTEAFF. CDR3 in DNA: TGCAGCGTTGCCTGGAACACTGAAGCTTTCTTT.

The chain carries TRBV4-2 and TRBJ2-7; 16 positions match TRBD2. CDR1 LGHNA and CDR2 YNFKEQ come from the germline V gene. CDR3 length equals 17 residues. J gave up 3 bases and V 0 bases, and 2 bases lay outside the gene matches. The CDR3 DNA reads as TGTGCCAGCAGCCAAGAGGGGACTAGCGGGAGGGGCTACGAGCAGTACTTC. Translated: CASSQEGTSGRGYEQYF.

In DNA form, the CDR3 reads TGTGCCAGCACAGGGACAACCAGAACTAATGAAAAACTGTTTTTT. This codes for CASTGTTRTNEKLFF. The genes are TRBV2 and TRBJ1-4, with D possibly matching TRBD1 (6 bases). The CDR3 totals 15 residues. Deletions cut 7 bases from V and 1 base from J, with 13 bases between. Germline values: CDR1 SNHLY, CDR2 FYNNEI.

This rearrangement joins TRBV7-6 to TRBJ2-5, with 13 bases fitting TRBD2. The CDR3 has 17 amino acids. V shed 4 bases and J 3 bases; nucleotides not matched to a gene: 8. The germline V gene has CDR1 SGHVS and CDR2 FNYEAQ. CDR3 sequence (DNA): TGTGCCAGCAGCTCTAGTTCCGGGACTAGCGGGAAAGAGACCCAGTACTTC. This codes for CASSSSSGTSGKETQYF.

The chain links TRBV19 to TRBJ1-6; maybe TRBD1 (5 bases). The germline V gene has CDR1 LNHDA and CDR2 SQIVND (reference sequence). V was trimmed by 4 bases and J by 10 bases, leaving 17 bases between them. CDR3 length: 15 amino acids. The CDR3 reads CASSNGRAVGSPLHF. The CDR3 region has the DNA TGTGCCAGTAGTAATGGCAGGGCCGTTGGCTCACCCCTCCACTTT.

The CDR3: CASSPTYSGTSPYEQYF. The CDR3 region has the DNA TGTGCCAGCAGCCCGACCTACTCCGGGACAAGCCCCTACGAGCAGTACTTC. The chain links TRBV11-2 to TRBJ2-7; D is perhaps TRBD1 (6 bases). Between the trimmed V and J ends, which lost 5 bases and 2 bases, there was a span of 22 bases. The CDR3 is 17 amino acids. Looked up from germline, CDR1 is SGHAT and CDR2 is FQNNGV.

The chain uses TRBV30 and TRBJ1-2; D is uncertain. V lost 3 bases and J 4 bases, leaving 12 bases between the germline ends. CDR3 length equals 13 residues. Germline lookup yields CDR1 GTSNPN and CDR2 SVGIG (reference sequence). The CDR3 sequence is CAWRAVGSYGYTF. CDR3 DNA: TGTGCCTGGAGAGCCGTCGGGAGCTATGGCTACACCTTC.